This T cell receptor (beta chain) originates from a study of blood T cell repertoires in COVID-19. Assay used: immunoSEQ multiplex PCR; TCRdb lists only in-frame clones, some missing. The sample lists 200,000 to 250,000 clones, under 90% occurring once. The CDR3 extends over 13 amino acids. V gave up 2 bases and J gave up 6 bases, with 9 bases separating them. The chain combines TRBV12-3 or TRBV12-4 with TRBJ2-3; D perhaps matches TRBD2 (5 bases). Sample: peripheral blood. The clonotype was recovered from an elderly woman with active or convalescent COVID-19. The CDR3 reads CASSLNEGDTQYF. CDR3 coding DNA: TGTGCCAGCAGTTTAAACGAGGGCGATACGCAGTATTTT.